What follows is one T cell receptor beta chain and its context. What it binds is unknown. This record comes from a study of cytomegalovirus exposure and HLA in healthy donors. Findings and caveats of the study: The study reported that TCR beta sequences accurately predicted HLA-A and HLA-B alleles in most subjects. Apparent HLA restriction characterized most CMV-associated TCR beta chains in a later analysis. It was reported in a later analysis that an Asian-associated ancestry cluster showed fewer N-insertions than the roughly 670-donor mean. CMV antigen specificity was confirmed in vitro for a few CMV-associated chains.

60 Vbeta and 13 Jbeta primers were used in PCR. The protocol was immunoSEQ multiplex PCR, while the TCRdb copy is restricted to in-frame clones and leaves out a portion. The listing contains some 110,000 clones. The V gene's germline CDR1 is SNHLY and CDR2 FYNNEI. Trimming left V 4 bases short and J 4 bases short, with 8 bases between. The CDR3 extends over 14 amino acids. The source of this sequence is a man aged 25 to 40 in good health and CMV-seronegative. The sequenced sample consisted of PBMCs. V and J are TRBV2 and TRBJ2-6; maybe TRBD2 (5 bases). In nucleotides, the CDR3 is TGTGCCAGCAGTGGCCCGGGGGGGGCCAACGTCCTGACTTTC. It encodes CASSGPGGANVLTF.